This T cell receptor beta chain was observed in a study of CD8+ T cells in alopecia areata. The study, taken as a whole, reports: Sequence data from scalp samples additionally include resident alphabeta T cells of normal skin.

About this clone: Antigen unknown.

Treatment given: oral pan-JAK inhibitor, 5-10 mg twice daily. cDNA serving as the sequencing template came from extracted, reverse transcribed RNA. TCRdb's table, derived via immunoSEQ multiplex PCR, lists solely in-frame clones and lacks some. The data contain 90,000 to 100,000 clones, roughly three fifths of them singletons. This CDR3 comprises 14 residues. Per germline, CDR1 SGDLS and CDR2 YYNGEE. Unmatched junction bases numbered 8, after V lost 3 bases and J lost 7 bases. The material sequenced was CD8+ T cells sorted from blood, taken at week 4, from a patient treated with tofacitinib. J is TRBJ2-7 and V is TRBV9, with TRBD1 matching 9 bases. The sequence was collected from a human donor with alopecia areata. CDR3 region: CASSAGQGSLEQYF. DNA of the CDR3: TGTGCCAGCAGCGCAGGACAGGGGTCCTTGGAGCAGTACTTC.